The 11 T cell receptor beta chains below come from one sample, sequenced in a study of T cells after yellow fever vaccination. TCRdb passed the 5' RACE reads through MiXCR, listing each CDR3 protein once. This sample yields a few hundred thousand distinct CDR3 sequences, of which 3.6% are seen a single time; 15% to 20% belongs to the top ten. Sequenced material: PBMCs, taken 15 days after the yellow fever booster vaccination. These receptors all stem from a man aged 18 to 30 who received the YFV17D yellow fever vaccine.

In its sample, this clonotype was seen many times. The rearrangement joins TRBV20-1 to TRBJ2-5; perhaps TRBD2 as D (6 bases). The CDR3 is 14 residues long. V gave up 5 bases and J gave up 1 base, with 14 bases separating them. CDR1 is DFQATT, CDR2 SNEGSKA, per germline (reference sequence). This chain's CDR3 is CSAYVGGSQETQYF. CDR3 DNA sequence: TGCAGTGCTTACGTCGGGGGATCCCAAGAGACCCAGTACTTC.

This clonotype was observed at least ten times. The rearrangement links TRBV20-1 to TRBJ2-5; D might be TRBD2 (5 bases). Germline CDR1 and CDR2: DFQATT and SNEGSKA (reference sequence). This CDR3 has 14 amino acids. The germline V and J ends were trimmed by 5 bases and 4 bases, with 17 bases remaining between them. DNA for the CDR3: TGCAGTGCTGGAAGAGAGGGAGTCCGAGAGACCCAGTACTTC. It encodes CSAGREGVRETQYF.

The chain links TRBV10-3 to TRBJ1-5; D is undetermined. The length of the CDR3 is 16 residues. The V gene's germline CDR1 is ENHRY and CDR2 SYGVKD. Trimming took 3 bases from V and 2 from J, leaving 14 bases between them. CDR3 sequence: CAISEGSGRGNQPQHF. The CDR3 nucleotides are TGTGCCATCAGTGAAGGATCGGGTAGAGGCAATCAGCCCCAGCATTTT.

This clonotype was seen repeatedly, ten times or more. The CDR3 region has the DNA TGCAGTGCTAGAGATCCGGGCCCGGGGGTGACTGAAGCTTTCTTT. Translation: CSARDPGPGVTEAFF. The chain uses TRBV20-1 and TRBJ1-1, with D possibly being TRBD1 (5 bases). Trimming removed 0 bases from V and 5 bases from J, with 16 bases in between. Germline-derived CDR1 and CDR2 are DFQATT and SNEGSKA (reference sequence). The CDR3 loop spans 15 amino acids.

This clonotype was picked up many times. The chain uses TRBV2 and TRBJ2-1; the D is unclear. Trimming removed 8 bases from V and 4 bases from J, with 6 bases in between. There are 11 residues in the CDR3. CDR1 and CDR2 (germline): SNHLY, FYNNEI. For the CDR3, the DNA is TGTGCCAGCGGCCTATACAATGAGCAGTTCTTC. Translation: CASGLYNEQFF.

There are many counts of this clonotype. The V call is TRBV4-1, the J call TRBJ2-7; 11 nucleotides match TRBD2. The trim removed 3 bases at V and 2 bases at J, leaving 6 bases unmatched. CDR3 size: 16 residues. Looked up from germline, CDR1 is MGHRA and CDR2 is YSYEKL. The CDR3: CASSHPSGGSTYEQYF. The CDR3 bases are TGCGCCAGCAGCCACCCTAGCGGGGGGTCGACCTACGAGCAGTACTTC.

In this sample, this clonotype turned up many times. The CDR3 reads CASSVAGVGETQYF. CDR3 DNA: TGTGCCAGCAGCGTAGCAGGCGTAGGAGAGACCCAGTACTTC. The chain recombines TRBV9 with TRBJ2-5; D is uncertain. CDR1 SGDLS and CDR2 YYNGEE come from the germline V gene. Trimming took off 0 bases at V and 4 bases at J, with 10 bases between the two ends. This CDR3 contains 14 residues.

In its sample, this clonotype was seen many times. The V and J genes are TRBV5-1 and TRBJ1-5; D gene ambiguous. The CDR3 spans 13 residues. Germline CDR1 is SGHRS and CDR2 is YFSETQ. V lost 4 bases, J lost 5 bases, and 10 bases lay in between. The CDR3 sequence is CASSLSPDQPQHF. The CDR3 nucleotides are TGCGCCAGCAGCCTTAGTCCGGATCAGCCCCAGCATTTT.

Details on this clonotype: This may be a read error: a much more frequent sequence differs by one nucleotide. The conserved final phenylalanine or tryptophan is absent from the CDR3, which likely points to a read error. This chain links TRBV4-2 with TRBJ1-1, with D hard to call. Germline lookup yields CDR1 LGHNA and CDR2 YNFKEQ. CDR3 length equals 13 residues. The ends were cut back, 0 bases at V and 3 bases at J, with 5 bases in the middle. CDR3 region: CASSQDLDTEAFS. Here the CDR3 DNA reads TGTGCCAGCAGCCAAGACTTGGACACTGAAGCTTTCTCT.

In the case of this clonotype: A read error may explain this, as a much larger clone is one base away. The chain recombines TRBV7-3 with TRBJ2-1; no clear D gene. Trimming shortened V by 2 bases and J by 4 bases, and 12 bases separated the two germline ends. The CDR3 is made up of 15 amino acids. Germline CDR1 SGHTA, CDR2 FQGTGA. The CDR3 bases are TGTGCCAGCAGCTTAGGTCGGTGGGATTACAATGAGCAGTTCTTC. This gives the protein CASSLGRWDYNEQFF. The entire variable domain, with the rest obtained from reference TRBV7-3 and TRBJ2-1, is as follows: GAGVSQTPSNKVTEKGKYVELRCDPISGHTALYWYRQSLGQGPEFLIYFQGTGAADDSGLPNDRFFAVRPEGSVSTLKIQRTERGDSAVYLCASSLGRWDYNEQFFGPGTRLTVL.

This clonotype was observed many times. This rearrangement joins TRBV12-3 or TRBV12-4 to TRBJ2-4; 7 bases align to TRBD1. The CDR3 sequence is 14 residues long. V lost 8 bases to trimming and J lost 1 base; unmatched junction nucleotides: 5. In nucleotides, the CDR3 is TGTGCCAGCTTGCGACAGGGCGCCAAAAACATTCAGTACTTC. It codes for CASLRQGAKNIQYF.